This TCR beta chain was captured in a study of OX40 agonist ivuxolimab in advanced cancers. General study points: On average, CD8+ T cells showed a greater number of expanded clones than CD4+. The expanded peripheral T cells' antigen specificity was not determined.

Only in-frame clones appear in the TCRdb table, and some are missing; sequencing was by immunoSEQ multiplex PCR. The sample consists of 50,000 to 70,000 clones, approximately 90% of them appearing once. About this clone: The target antigen is unknown.

V was cut by 4 bases and J by 4 bases, with 19 bases left in between. This CDR3 is built from 15 residues. CDR1 and CDR2 (germline): GTSNPN, SVGIG (reference sequence). The genes are TRBV30 and TRBJ1-2, with D possibly TRBD1 on 6 matching bases. This receptor was identified in an adult with an advanced solid tumor such as melanoma, head and neck, liver or kidney cancer. Specimen: CD4+ or CD8+ T cells sorted from blood, collected in a trial of the OX40 agonist ivuxolimab. DNA for the CDR3: TGTGCCTGGATGGACAGACAGGCACTACCCTATGGCTACACCTTC. Encoded protein: CAWMDRQALPYGYTF.